This TCR beta chain was recorded in a study of T cells after yellow fever vaccination. The overall study: Researchers used SMART-Seq v4 Ultra Low Input to prepare fractions that had low cell numbers.

CDR3 length: 15 amino acids. V shed 3 bases, J shed 5 bases, and the junction held 7 bases outside the gene matches. This clonotype was seen repeatedly, ten times or more. Its antigen is undetermined. Overall study results and limits: After the booster, roughly 96% of CD4 and approximately 87% of CD8 primary-response clones were re-detected.

TCRdb re-called the 5' RACE reads with MiXCR, one entry per CDR3 protein. This table holds about 220,000 distinct CDR3 sequences, approximately 3.3% found once. The sample was CD4+ T cells sorted from PBMCs, taken 10 days after the yellow fever booster vaccination. The chain carries TRBV12-3 or TRBV12-4 and TRBJ1-5, with 7 positions matching TRBD1. This TCR was recovered from a man aged 18 to 29 who received the YFV17D yellow fever vaccine. CDR3 in amino acids: CASSFGGTVDQPQHF. The DNA of the CDR3 is TGTGCCAGCAGTTTTGGGGGGACAGTAGATCAGCCCCAGCATTTT.